The 30 T cell receptor beta chains below come from one sample, sequenced in a study of beta chain features in type 1 diabetes. No antigen has been assigned to these receptors. Investigators reverse transcribed all isolated RNA, so they sequenced expressed TCRB transcripts. Assay used: immunoSEQ multiplex PCR; TCRdb lists only in-frame clones, some missing. The sample has over 200,000 clones; roughly 10% are singletons. Overall study findings and caveats: Across all four CD4+ subsets, people with type 1 diabetes showed modestly shorter TCRB CDR3s.

The sample was naive CD4+ T cells from blood. The receptors were gathered from a man aged 25 to 40 with type 1 diabetes.

This chain uses TRBV4-2 with TRBJ1-1; possible D gene TRBD1, 5 bases. This CDR3 region has 15 residues. CDR1 is LGHNA and CDR2 is YNFKEQ in the germline V gene. Deletions cut 2 bases from V and 1 base from J, with 11 bases between. CDR3 protein: CASSQTGLENTEAFF. For the CDR3, the DNA is TGTGCCAGCAGCCAAACGGGACTTGAGAACACTGAAGCTTTCTTT.

This sequence joins TRBV18 and TRBJ1-6; D possibly corresponds to TRBD1 (6 bases). V was cut by 5 bases and J by 6 bases, with 11 bases left in between. CDR3 length: 14 amino acids. Germline CDR1 and CDR2: KGHSH and LQKENI. The CDR3 reads CASSGGQINSPLHF. The CDR3 DNA reads TGTGCCAGCTCAGGAGGACAGATTAATTCACCCCTCCACTTT.

This clone was found a few times. The V and J genes are TRBV9 and TRBJ2-1; D perhaps matches TRBD2 (6 bases). Germline assignment: CDR1 SGDLS and CDR2 YYNGEE. The length of the CDR3 is 14 residues. Deletions cut 0 bases from V and 2 bases from J, with 6 bases between. CDR3 sequence reads: CASSVVAAYNEQFF. The CDR3, as DNA: TGTGCCAGCAGCGTAGTAGCGGCCTACAATGAGCAGTTCTTC.

This clone has just a few counts. The J gene is TRBJ2-1, the V gene TRBV4-1; 7 positions match TRBD2. The germline V gene has CDR1 MGHRA and CDR2 YSYEKL. This CDR3 has 18 residues. J gave up 5 bases and V 3 bases, and 16 bases lay outside the gene matches. CDR3 DNA sequence: TGCGCCAGCAGCCATTTTAAGGGTCCGACGGGGGGTCACAATGAGCAGTTCTTC. Its translation is CASSHFKGPTGGHNEQFF.

In this sample, this clone turned up a few times. V gene TRBV28 combines with J gene TRBJ2-1, with 8 positions matching TRBD1. V lost 5 bases and J lost 5; bases outside the gene matches: 23. The CDR3 covers 20 residues. Germline CDR1 MDHEN, CDR2 SYDVKM. The chain's CDR3 is CASSPPVTGALNKKDNEQFF. As DNA, the CDR3 is TGTGCCAGCAGTCCTCCAGTGACAGGGGCACTAAATAAGAAAGACAATGAGCAGTTCTTC. The full variable domain, its missing parts supplied by reference TRBV28 and TRBJ2-1, is DVKVTQSSRYLVKRTGEKVFLECVQDMDHENMFWYRQDPGLGLRLIYFSYDVKMKEKGDIPEGYSVSREKKERFSLILESASTNQTSMYLCASSPPVTGALNKKDNEQFFGPGTRLTVL.

This clone has more than one count but fewer than ten. The gene calls are TRBV9 and TRBJ2-5, with 7 bases aligning to TRBD2. V trimming: 3 bases; J trimming: 5 bases; junction bases outside the gene matches: 10. The CDR3 is 15 residues long. Germline V gene sequence: CDR1 SGDLS, CDR2 YYNGEE. The CDR3 protein is CASSASGNSDETQYF. DNA for the CDR3: TGTGCCAGCAGCGCTAGCGGCAATTCGGACGAGACCCAGTACTTC.

This clone was seen a few times. Written as DNA, the CDR3 is TGTGCCAGCAGTTTCCCGGCGGGGGGGCCGGGATCGCAGTATTTT. It codes for CASSFPAGGPGSQYF. The V gene is TRBV9, the J gene TRBJ2-3, with 9 bases lining up with TRBD2. Germline V lookup: CDR1 SGDLS, CDR2 YYNGEE. The V gene end was trimmed by 5 bases and the J gene end by 10 bases; junction bases not matched to a gene: 14. This CDR3 region has 15 residues.

The chain uses TRBV29-1 and TRBJ2-7; 8 bases agree with TRBD1. The CDR3 loop spans 14 amino acids. Germline-derived CDR1 and CDR2 are SQVTM and ANQGSEA. After removal of 7 bases from V and 2 bases from J, the junction contained 10 bases not matched to a gene. For the CDR3, the DNA is TGCAGCGGAAGGAAGACAGGGGACCCCTACGAGCAGTACTTC. This encodes CSGRKTGDPYEQYF.

V and J are TRBV11-2 and TRBJ2-1, with TRBD2 as a possible D gene (5 bases). CDR1 and CDR2 (germline): SGHAT, FQNNGV. This CDR3 spans 15 amino acids. The V end was cut by 2 bases, the J end by 7 bases, with 15 bases between. The DNA of the CDR3 is TGTGCCAGCAGCTTACGAGGACTTATCAGGAATGAGCAGTTCTTC. Its translation is CASSLRGLIRNEQFF.

Only a few counts were recorded for this clone. The J gene is TRBJ2-3, the V gene TRBV28; D is possibly TRBD1 (5 bases). The germline gives CDR1 MDHEN, CDR2 SYDVKM. The V gene lost 4 bases and the J gene lost 7 bases, with 9 bases spanning the gap. This CDR3 is 12 amino acids long. The CDR3 DNA is TGTGCCAGCAGTTCCCCAGGGTATACGCAGTATTTT. Translated: CASSSPGYTQYF. Looking up the rest from reference TRBV28 and TRBJ2-3 gives the full variable domain: DVKVTQSSRYLVKRTGEKVFLECVQDMDHENMFWYRQDPGLGLRLIYFSYDVKMKEKGDIPEGYSVSREKKERFSLILESASTNQTSMYLCASSSPGYTQYFGPGTRLTVL.

This clone came up a few times. The chain couples TRBV5-1 to TRBJ2-7; the D gene is possibly TRBD1 (6 bases). The germline V gene encodes CDR1 SGHRS and CDR2 YFSETQ. This CDR3 region has 13 residues. V lost 3 bases to trimming and J lost 5 bases, with 12 bases between them. CDR3 in amino acids: CASSSQGSDEQYF. The CDR3 DNA sequence: TGCGCCAGCAGCTCGCAGGGGTCGGACGAGCAGTACTTC.

In this sample, this clone turned up a few times. The chain links TRBV7-2 to TRBJ2-1; tentatively, D is TRBD1 (6 bases). There are 14 residues in the CDR3. V lost 0 bases, J lost 4 bases, and 7 bases lay in between. Germline V gene sequence: CDR1 SGHTA, CDR2 FQGNSA. For the CDR3, the DNA is TGTGCCAGCAGCTTAGCGCAGGGGTACAATGAGCAGTTCTTC. Its protein product is CASSLAQGYNEQFF.

The rearrangement uses TRBV5-4 and TRBJ2-7, with 8 bases matching TRBD1. The CDR3 spans 16 residues. Unmatched junction bases numbered 11, after V lost 6 bases and J lost 0 bases. The germline CDR1 and CDR2 sequences are SGHNT and YYREEE (reference sequence). The CDR3 DNA reads as TGTGCCAGCACACCTGGGGGGACAGGCTACTCCTACGAGCAGTACTTC. Protein sequence: CASTPGGTGYSYEQYF.

This clone was detected a few times. The rearrangement uses TRBV29-1 and TRBJ2-3; the match to TRBD2 covers 9 bases. Germline lookup yields CDR1 SQVTM and CDR2 ANQGSEA. The CDR3 has 16 amino acids. V gave up 0 bases and J gave up 4 bases; unmatched junction bases: 8. CDR3 sequence reads: CSVEDSGGDKPDTQYF. For the CDR3, the DNA is TGCAGCGTTGAAGATAGCGGGGGTGACAAGCCAGATACGCAGTATTTT.

There are a few counts of this clone. This chain connects TRBV19 to TRBJ2-3, with 14 nucleotides matching TRBD2. Germline CDR1 and CDR2: LNHDA and SQIVND (reference sequence). The CDR3 has 18 residues. V lost 7 bases and J lost 0; bases outside the gene matches: 9. This chain's CDR3 is CASTIGTSGGPSTDTQYF. The CDR3 region has the DNA TGTGCCAGTACCATCGGGACTAGCGGGGGTCCTAGCACAGATACGCAGTATTTT.

This rearrangement joins TRBV28 to TRBJ1-2; 8 nucleotides line up with TRBD1. Germline V CDR1 and CDR2: MDHEN, SYDVKM. This CDR3 comprises 11 residues. V lost 8 bases, J lost 5 bases, and 1 base stayed unmatched. The CDR3 DNA follows: TGTGCCAGCTACAGGGGGTATGGCTACACCTTC. Protein sequence: CASYRGYGYTF.

The genes are TRBV28 and TRBJ2-7; perhaps TRBD2 as D (5 bases). Germline V gene data show CDR1 as MDHEN and CDR2 as SYDVKM. This CDR3 comprises 12 residues. With 5 bases removed from V and 5 bases from J, the gap between germline ends came to 10 bases. DNA of the CDR3: TGTGCCAGCAGTCCCCCTAGCAACGAGCAGTACTTC. Residues: CASSPPSNEQYF.

The rearrangement links TRBV28 to TRBJ2-7, with unresolved D. The CDR3 has 12 amino acids. Deletions cut 6 bases from V and 5 bases from J, with 11 bases between. CDR1 is MDHEN and CDR2 is SYDVKM in the germline V gene. The CDR3 region has the DNA TGTGCCAGCAGCCCCGGTATCGACGAGCAGTACTTC. Translation: CASSPGIDEQYF.

This clone occurred a few times. This chain uses TRBV15 with TRBJ2-3; 9 positions agree with TRBD2. Trimming took 3 bases from V and 6 from J; bases not matched to a gene: 10. The CDR3 totals 16 residues. Germline CDR1 reads LNHNV; CDR2 reads YYDKDF (reference sequence). CDR3 in amino acids: CATSSGDLAGRDTQYF. The CDR3 DNA sequence: TGTGCCACCAGCAGTGGGGACCTAGCGGGGCGGGATACGCAGTATTTT. The whole variable domain, filled in from reference TRBV15 and TRBJ2-3, reads DAMVIQNPRYQVTQFGKPVTLSCSQTLNHNVMYWYQQKSSQAPKLLFHYYDKDFNNEADTPDNFQSRRPNTSFCFLDIRSPGLGDTAMYLCATSSGDLAGRDTQYFGPGTRLTVL.

Many counts were recorded for this clone. This chain connects TRBV30 to TRBJ1-3; D gene uncertain. The CDR3 is made up of 12 amino acids. Germline loops: CDR1 GTSNPN, CDR2 SVGIG (reference sequence). V gave up 4 bases and J gave up 1 base, with 5 bases separating them. The CDR3 coding sequence is TGTGCCTGGAAGGAGTCTGGAAACACCATATATTTT. Protein: CAWKESGNTIYF. Full variable domain (rest looked up from reference TRBV30 and TRBJ1-3): SQTIHQWPATLVQPVGSPLSLECTVEGTSNPNLYWYRQAAGRGLQLLFYSVGIGQISSEVPQNLSASRPQDRQFILSSKKLLLSDSGFYLCAWKESGNTIYFGEGSWLTVV.

The V and J genes are TRBV30 and TRBJ1-6; 7 nucleotides match TRBD1. With V trimmed by 2 bases and J by 4 bases, 5 bases remained unmatched. The CDR3 is 15 amino acids. The germline V gene encodes CDR1 GTSNPN and CDR2 SVGIG (reference sequence). CDR3 DNA: TGTGCCTGGAGTCACCGGGACAGATATAATTCACCCCTCCACTTT. This encodes CAWSHRDRYNSPLHF.

This clone was counted between two and nine times. The V gene is TRBV19, the J gene TRBJ1-1; D possibly corresponds to TRBD1 (6 bases). The V gene lost 7 bases and the J gene lost 2 bases, with 8 bases spanning the gap. Germline V lookup: CDR1 LNHDA, CDR2 SQIVND (reference sequence). The CDR3 is made up of 12 amino acids. The CDR3 here is CASTGANTEAFF. The CDR3 nucleotides read TGTGCCAGTACAGGGGCAAACACTGAAGCTTTCTTT.

There are a few counts of this clone. The rearrangement uses TRBV6-4 and TRBJ2-1, with 7 bases identical to TRBD2. The CDR3 extends over 13 amino acids. The ends lost 4 bases at V and 6 bases at J; junction bases unmatched: 3. Germline V gives CDR1 MRHNA, CDR2 SNTAGT. The CDR3 loop is CASSAIAGNEQFF. The CDR3 DNA sequence: TGTGCCAGCAGTGCAATAGCGGGCAATGAGCAGTTCTTC.

This clone was seen only a few times. The CDR3 spells CASSVFRTSGGDDEQFF. The DNA for the CDR3 is TGTGCCAGCAGCGTTTTTCGGACTAGCGGGGGGGATGATGAGCAGTTCTTC. The gene calls are TRBV9 and TRBJ2-1; the match to TRBD2 covers 15 bases. The V and J ends lost 2 bases and 8 bases, in that order; junction bases with no gene match: 8. Germline V gene lookup returns CDR1 SGDLS and CDR2 YYNGEE. The CDR3 has 17 amino acids.

The gene calls are TRBV7-9 and TRBJ1-1, with TRBD1 matching over 7 bases. The CDR3 has 12 amino acids. CDR1 SEHNR and CDR2 FQNEAQ come from the germline V gene (reference sequence). The J segment lost 11 bases and the V segment lost 1 base, leaving 4 bases of the junction unmatched. The CDR3 DNA reads TGTGCCAGCAGCTTAGAGAAGGGGGCGGCTTTCTTT. Translation: CASSLEKGAAFF.

This clone was observed a handful of times. The chain uses TRBV15 and TRBJ2-5, with 7 bases fitting TRBD2. CDR1 LNHNV and CDR2 YYDKDF come from the germline V gene (reference sequence). The CDR3 runs 15 residues. With 0 bases clipped from V and 1 base from J, the junction kept 2 bases outside the gene matches. The CDR3 is CATSRDRGVQETQYF. The CDR3 DNA reads TGTGCCACCAGCAGAGATCGGGGGGTCCAAGAGACCCAGTACTTC.

This sequence joins TRBV5-4 and TRBJ2-3; D may be TRBD2 (6 bases). CDR1 and CDR2 from the germline V gene are SGHNT and YYREEE (reference sequence). The CDR3 runs to 16 residues. V was cut by 4 bases and J by 0 bases, with 15 bases left in between. In DNA form, the CDR3 reads TGTGCCAGCAGCGGCCGCCCGGGACTTAGCACAGATACGCAGTATTTT. Translated, it gives CASSGRPGLSTDTQYF.

There are a few counts of this clone. V gene TRBV7-9 combines with J gene TRBJ1-1; D gene ambiguous. The CDR3 is made up of 12 amino acids. Germline V gene lookup returns CDR1 SEHNR and CDR2 FQNEAQ (reference sequence). V lost 1 base, J lost 7 bases, and 7 bases lay in between. This CDR3 reads CASSLGAVEAFF. The CDR3 nucleotides are TGTGCCAGCAGCTTAGGGGCCGTTGAAGCTTTCTTT.

This clone was recorded a few times. In nucleotides, the CDR3 is TGTGCCAGCAGCTTGTTGAAGGGACAGGGGCGCTTGAACACTGAAGCTTTCTTT. This codes for CASSLLKGQGRLNTEAFF. The V gene is TRBV5-4, the J gene TRBJ1-1; 10 positions agree with TRBD1. V shed 1 base and J 0 bases; nucleotides not matched to a gene: 9. CDR1 SGHNT and CDR2 YYREEE come from the germline V gene (reference sequence). The CDR3 is 18 residues long. Looking up the rest from reference TRBV5-4 and TRBJ1-1 gives the full variable domain: ETGVTQSPTHLIKTRGQQVTLRCSSQSGHNTVSWYQQALGQGPQFIFQYYREEENGRGNFPPRFSGLQFPNYSSELNVNALELDDSALYLCASSLLKGQGRLNTEAFFGQGTRLTVV.

The chain employs TRBV7-9 and TRBJ1-1; no clear D gene. Germline CDR1 SEHNR, CDR2 FQNEAQ (reference sequence). Trimming pared 2 bases from V and 1 base from J, leaving 8 bases between. CDR3 length: 14 amino acids. The CDR3 loop reads CASSLRQQNTEAFF. CDR3 sequence (DNA): TGTGCCAGCAGCTTACGCCAACAGAACACTGAAGCTTTCTTT.